Shown below are 17 T cell receptor beta chains from a single sample sequenced in a study of T cells after yellow fever vaccination. TCRdb re-analysed the 5' RACE reads in MiXCR, keeping a single row per CDR3 protein. The sample shows 500,000 to 650,000 distinct CDR3 sequences, roughly 12% of them seen only once. The sequenced sample was PBMCs, obtained on the day of the yellow fever booster vaccination. These receptor sequences come from a man in his thirties or forties who received the YFV17D yellow fever vaccine.

This clonotype has just a few counts. The J gene is TRBJ2-3, the V gene TRBV18, with TRBD1 as a possible D gene (6 bases). This CDR3 is 15 amino acids long. The germline CDR1 and CDR2 sequences are KGHSH and LQKENI. The ends were cut back, 5 bases at V and 3 bases at J, with 15 bases in the middle. The chain's CDR3 is CASSTGQLKTDTQYF. The DNA for the CDR3 is TGTGCCAGCTCAACTGGACAGCTTAAGACAGATACGCAGTATTTT.

This clonotype was counted ten times or more. The rearrangement uses TRBV28 and TRBJ1-1; 7 bases map to TRBD1. CDR1 and CDR2 from the germline V gene are MDHEN and SYDVKM. CDR3 size: 15 residues. The V segment lost 5 bases and the J segment 4 bases; nucleotides outside the gene matches: 10. This chain's CDR3 is CASSKTGRGRTEAFF. The CDR3 nucleotides read TGTGCCAGCAGTAAGACAGGGCGTGGTCGCACTGAAGCTTTCTTT.

This chain links TRBV4-2 with TRBJ1-6, with 11 positions matching TRBD1. The V and J ends lost 3 bases and 6 bases, in that order; junction bases with no gene match: 4. Germline lookup yields CDR1 LGHNA and CDR2 YNFKEQ. The CDR3 is 16 residues long. In nucleotides, the CDR3 is TGTGCCAGCAGCCACGCTGGGACAGGGGGTAATTCACCCCTCCACTTT. Protein sequence: CASSHAGTGGNSPLHF.

On this clonotype itself: Mismatch with germline at one junction end may stem from a read error. J is TRBJ2-3 and V is TRBV10-2, with D perhaps TRBD1 (6 bases). Looked up from germline, CDR1 is WSHSY and CDR2 is SAAADI. The CDR3 loop spans 12 amino acids. The CDR3 coding sequence is TGCGCCAGCAGGACAGGCACAGATGCGCAGTATTTT. Translation gives CASRTGTDAQYF.

This clonotype was counted a few times. The chain carries TRBV10-2 and TRBJ2-4; D unclear. Germline V gene data show CDR1 as WSHSY and CDR2 as SAAADI. The ends were cut back, 3 bases at V and 7 bases at J, with 7 bases in the middle. CDR3 length: 12 amino acids. CDR3 sequence reads: CASSEHQNIQYF. The DNA for the CDR3 is TGCGCCAGCAGTGAACACCAGAACATTCAGTACTTC.

This clonotype was seen only a few times. The chain links TRBV9 to TRBJ2-7; D possibly uses TRBD1 or TRBD2 (5 bases each). Germline lookup yields CDR1 SGDLS and CDR2 YYNGEE. The V gene lost 5 bases and the J gene lost 7 bases, with 16 bases spanning the gap. The CDR3 runs 13 residues. The CDR3 region has the DNA TGTGCCAGCAGTGACTCTCTAGGGACGGAGCAGTACTTC. Its translation is CASSDSLGTEQYF.

This clonotype was recorded a few times. This chain connects TRBV12-3 or TRBV12-4 to TRBJ2-3, with 7 bases matching TRBD2. V gave up 3 bases and J gave up 1 base; unmatched junction bases: 13. CDR3 size: 18 residues. The CDR3 nucleotides read TGTGCCAGCAGTTTCTTGGGCGGGAGCGTATCCCGCACAGATACGCAGTATTTT. Protein sequence: CASSFLGGSVSRTDTQYF.

This clonotype was detected only a few times. V usage is TRBV7-2 and J usage is TRBJ2-3, with 11 bases fitting TRBD2. V lost 2 bases, J lost 1 base, and 2 bases stayed unmatched. Per germline, CDR1 SGHTA and CDR2 FQGNSA. This CDR3 comprises 16 residues. CDR3: CASSLTSGSRTDTQYF. The CDR3 DNA sequence: TGTGCCAGCAGCTTAACTAGCGGGAGTCGCACAGATACGCAGTATTTT.

The gene calls are TRBV6-1 and TRBJ1-4; TRBD1 is a possible D gene (5 bases). From germline, CDR1 is MNHNS and CDR2 SASEGT. V was cut by 4 bases and J by 10 bases, with 19 bases left in between. This CDR3 region has 15 residues. The CDR3 DNA reads as TGTGCCAGCAGTGCGGCCGGGACGGAGCGGATAAAACTGTTTTTT. Encoded protein: CASSAAGTERIKLFF.

This clonotype was found many times. The chain uses TRBV12-3 or TRBV12-4 and TRBJ2-7, with 11 nucleotides matching TRBD1. CDR3 length equals 15 residues. Trimming took 3 bases from V and 2 from J; bases not matched to a gene: 3. DNA for the CDR3: TGTGCCAGCAGTTTCGGGGGACAGGGGGCCTACGAGCAGTACTTC. Protein sequence: CASSFGGQGAYEQYF.

This clonotype was observed a few times. This chain links TRBV21-1 with TRBJ2-7; TRBD2 is the table's D call and was not checked against the DNA. TRBV21-1 is a pseudogene segment. The CDR3 loop spans 14 amino acids. The CDR3 loop is CASWPSGRTYEQYF. For the CDR3, the DNA is TGTGCCAGCTGGCCTAGCGGGAGGACCTACGAGCAGTACTTC.

This clonotype came up a few times. The gene calls are TRBV9 and TRBJ2-7; D not certain. Germline CDR1 reads SGDLS; CDR2 reads YYNGEE. Trimming cost V 3 bases and J 6 bases, with 10 bases left between them. The CDR3 extends over 12 amino acids. The CDR3, as DNA: TGTGCCAGCAGCGCCTTAGCTGGCGAGCAGTACTTC. It codes for CASSALAGEQYF.

Written as DNA, the CDR3 is TGCGCCAGCAGCTTGTGGGGACAGGGGGCAAACGGGGAGCTGTTTTTT. Protein: CASSLWGQGANGELFF. The V and J genes are TRBV5-1 and TRBJ2-2, with 12 bases aligning to TRBD1. The germline gives CDR1 SGHRS, CDR2 YFSETQ. Germline trimming cut 1 base from V and 7 bases from J; bases unmatched to any gene: 5. The CDR3 runs to 16 residues.

This clonotype appeared many times. The rearrangement links TRBV27 to TRBJ1-1; the D gene is possibly TRBD1 (5 bases). Germline V gene data show CDR1 as MNHEY and CDR2 as SMNVEV (reference sequence). With 2 bases removed from V and 0 bases from J, the gap between germline ends came to 10 bases. CDR3 size: 15 residues. The CDR3 protein is CASSLAQGLNTEAFF. The CDR3 DNA sequence: TGTGCCAGCAGTTTAGCTCAGGGCCTGAACACTGAAGCTTTCTTT.

This clonotype occurred many times. This chain connects TRBV10-3 to TRBJ2-5; D remains ambiguous. CDR3 length equals 15 residues. Germline CDR1 is ENHRY and CDR2 is SYGVKD. V lost 3 bases and J 4 bases, leaving 15 bases between the germline ends. The CDR3 loop is CAISDNIKNGETQYF. The CDR3 nucleotides read TGTGCCATCAGTGACAACATCAAGAACGGAGAGACCCAGTACTTC.

V gene TRBV6-5 combines with J gene TRBJ1-6, with a possible D match to TRBD1 (6 bases). Germline lookup yields CDR1 MNHEY and CDR2 SVGAGI. The CDR3 is 14 residues long. V lost 7 bases, J lost 7 bases, and 14 bases lay in between. The CDR3 DNA reads TGTGCCAGCAAAGACCAGGGGTGGAATTCACCCCTCCACTTT. The encoded protein is CASKDQGWNSPLHF.

The V call is TRBV21-1, the J call TRBJ2-7; the table assigns TRBD2, which was not confirmed against the DNA. TRBV21-1 has pseudogene status. This CDR3 contains 14 residues. DNA for the CDR3: TGTGCCGCCTGTTTAAGGAGCGGGAGCTACGAGCAGTACTTC. This translates into CAACLRSGSYEQYF.